Each of the 4 T cell receptor beta chains below was sequenced from the same sample in a study of CD8 T cells in Susac syndrome. Reverse transcription of about 0.5 to 1 ug RNA used random hexamers. TCRdb reprocessed the immunoSEQ multiplex PCR reads with MiXCR, giving one entry per CDR3 protein. The table shows about 110,000 distinct CDR3 sequences, with approximately 96% occurring only once. Sequenced input: CD4+ T cells from PBMCs. The receptor source for this set is a human donor in good health.

The chain combines TRBV7-2 with TRBJ1-5; no clear D gene. Per germline, CDR1 SGHTA and CDR2 FQGNSA. This CDR3 is 12 amino acids long. Trimming pared 1 base from V and 9 bases from J, leaving 7 bases between. The CDR3 protein is CASSLDYGPQHF. In DNA form, the CDR3 reads TGTGCCAGCAGCTTAGATTACGGGCCCCAGCATTTT.

V gene TRBV24-1 combines with J gene TRBJ1-1; D unresolved. The germline CDR1 and CDR2 sequences are KGHDR and SFDVKD. CDR3 size: 13 residues. Trimming took off 6 bases at V and 4 bases at J, with 11 bases between the two ends. CDR3 in amino acids: CATSKLDGTEAFF. CDR3 nucleotides: TGTGCCACCAGTAAACTCGACGGCACTGAAGCTTTCTTT.

Concerning this clonotype itself: Its ends do not fully match the called genes, so a read error is possible. This chain uses TRBV7-7 with TRBJ2-1; 10 bases map to TRBD2. There are 17 residues in the CDR3. Germline V CDR1 and CDR2: SSHAT, FNYEAQ (reference sequence). The CDR3 sequence: CASSLEAGGVFYNEQFF. CDR3 coding DNA: TGTGCTAGCAGCTTAGAAGCGGGAGGGGTTTTCTACAATGAGCAGTTCTTC.

In its sample, this clonotype was seen once. The gene calls are TRBV29-1 and TRBJ2-1; 10 bases are shared with TRBD1. The CDR3 spans 14 residues. Per germline, CDR1 SQVTM and CDR2 ANQGSEA. J lost 5 bases, V lost 4 bases, and 5 bases had no gene match. The CDR3 nucleotides are TGCAGCGTTGTAGGGGACAGGGGACACAATGAGCAGTTCTTC. Translated: CSVVGDRGHNEQFF.